The entry below gives a single T cell receptor beta chain sequence along with its context. The protocol was immunoSEQ multiplex PCR, while the TCRdb copy is restricted to in-frame clones and leaves out a portion. The repertoire holds approximately 120,000 clones, with about 96% as singletons. Per germline, CDR1 SGHNT and CDR2 YYREEE (reference sequence). The CDR3 covers 17 residues. With V trimmed by 1 base and J by 1 base, 9 bases remained unmatched. These data belong to a study of T cell changes during pregnancy in multiple sclerosis. This receptor was identified in a female donor with multiple sclerosis, enrolled in a pregnancy study. V usage is TRBV5-4 and J usage is TRBJ2-3, with 7 bases fitting TRBD2. The starting material was peripheral blood, obtained after pregnancy. CDR3 loop: CASSLLGEGRGTDTQYF. For the CDR3, the DNA is TGTGCCAGCAGCTTGCTGGGGGAGGGCCGCGGCACAGATACGCAGTATTTT. The full variable domain, with the rest looked up from reference TRBV5-4 and TRBJ2-3, is ETGVTQSPTHLIKTRGQQVTLRCSSQSGHNTVSWYQQALGQGPQFIFQYYREEENGRGNFPPRFSGLQFPNYSSELNVNALELDDSALYLCASSLLGEGRGTDTQYFGPGTRLTVL.